One sample yielded the 20 T cell receptor beta chains listed below, sequenced in a study of neurological immune-mediated disorders. TCRdb independently ran MiXCR on the 5' RACE reads; one entry per CDR3 protein. The sample comprises tens of thousands of distinct CDR3 sequences, more than 15% of which are singletons, and just over 15% rests with the top ten. The sequencing sample was made of PBMCs. These receptors were obtained from a woman aged 40 to 49 in good health.

This clonotype showed up many times. The chain combines TRBV6-5 with TRBJ1-6, with D tentatively TRBD1 (6 bases). The length of the CDR3 is 15 residues. The V end lost 6 bases, the J end lost 0 bases, and 9 bases lay between the germline ends. The germline gives CDR1 MNHEY, CDR2 SVGAGI. The CDR3 reads CASRWGLSYNSPLHF. DNA of the CDR3: TGTGCCAGCAGATGGGGGCTCTCCTATAATTCACCCCTCCACTTT.

V and J are TRBV5-1 and TRBJ2-1; D uncertain. The CDR3 runs 14 residues. Germline V CDR1 and CDR2: SGHRS, YFSETQ. The germline V and J ends were trimmed by 5 bases and 5 bases, with 14 bases remaining between them. CDR3 bases: TGCGCCAGCAGTTCCACAAGGCCCGACAATGAGCAGTTCTTC. It translates to CASSSTRPDNEQFF.

In this sample, this clonotype turned up many times. V usage is TRBV24-1 and J usage is TRBJ2-5, with D perhaps given as TRBD1 or TRBD2 (6 bases each). CDR3 length: 16 residues. Germline loops: CDR1 KGHDR, CDR2 SFDVKD. V was shortened by 0 bases and J by 5 bases, with 15 bases between the two germline ends. The CDR3 loop is CATSDLGTIGGETQYF. The CDR3 bases are TGTGCCACCAGTGATTTGGGGACAATCGGAGGGGAGACCCAGTACTTC.

At least ten counts were recorded for this clonotype. V and J are TRBV5-1 and TRBJ2-7; D possibly corresponds to TRBD1 (5 bases). This CDR3 is built from 15 residues. Germline V gives CDR1 SGHRS, CDR2 YFSETQ. Trimming took off 5 bases at V and 5 bases at J, with 20 bases between the two ends. Here the CDR3 DNA reads TGCGCCAGCAGATTAGGGGCGGAAGTGAAGGACGAGCAGTACGTC. It encodes CASRLGAEVKDEQYV.

This clonotype came up many times. The chain links TRBV20-1 to TRBJ2-2; no firm D call. The CDR3 runs 12 residues. The germline V gene has CDR1 DFQATT and CDR2 SNEGSKA (reference sequence). V was pared by 2 bases and J by 3 bases, with 4 bases between. CDR3 protein: CSARKDTGELFF. The CDR3 bases are TGCAGTGCTAGAAAGGACACCGGGGAGCTGTTTTTT.

This chain joins TRBV20-1 and TRBJ1-1; 7 bases are a match to TRBD1. CDR1 is DFQATT and CDR2 is SNEGSKA in the germline V gene (reference sequence). This CDR3 contains 13 residues. Trimming removed 5 bases from V and 1 base from J; junction bases left unmatched: 4. DNA for the CDR3: TGCAGTGCTGGACAGGTCTCGAACACTGAAGCTTTCTTT. This gives the protein CSAGQVSNTEAFF.

This clonotype was recorded at least ten times. This chain joins TRBV29-1 and TRBJ1-1; unclear D gene. V lost 3 bases to trimming and J lost 8 bases, with 13 bases between them. Looked up from germline, CDR1 is SQVTM and CDR2 is ANQGSEA. The CDR3 extends over 12 amino acids. The CDR3 loop is CSVEEPGNEAFF. Here the CDR3 DNA reads TGCAGCGTTGAGGAACCGGGGAACGAAGCTTTCTTT.

This clonotype was seen many times. This rearrangement joins TRBV12-3 or TRBV12-4 to TRBJ2-3, with a weak D call TRBD2 (6 bases). V lost 1 base and J lost 5, with 10 bases in between. This CDR3 region has 14 residues. The CDR3 here is CASSLGPGGDTQYF. Here the CDR3 DNA reads TGTGCCAGCAGTTTAGGACCCGGGGGAGATACGCAGTATTTT.

The chain has TRBV5-1 and TRBJ2-1; D gene unclear. The CDR3 length is 14 residues. The germline gives CDR1 SGHRS, CDR2 YFSETQ. V lost 0 bases and J 6 bases, leaving 10 bases between the germline ends. Here the CDR3 reads CASSLGWVPNEQFF. The CDR3 DNA follows: TGCGCCAGCAGCTTGGGGTGGGTTCCCAATGAGCAGTTCTTC.

This clonotype was counted many times. The chain links TRBV6-1 to TRBJ1-4, with 7 bases that match TRBD1. The CDR3 length is 15 residues. The germline V gene encodes CDR1 MNHNS and CDR2 SASEGT. After removal of 3 bases from V and 6 bases from J, the junction contained 7 bases not matched to a gene. The DNA of the CDR3 is TGTGCCAGCAGTGATCCAGGCAGGGGGGATGAAAAACTGTTTTTT. This sequence encodes CASSDPGRGDEKLFF.

This clonotype has ten or more counts. The genes are TRBV5-6 and TRBJ1-2; tentative D call: TRBD1 (6 bases). The CDR3 length is 15 residues. Germline lookup yields CDR1 SGHDT and CDR2 YYEEEE. Trimming left V 3 bases short and J 8 bases short, with 20 bases between. The CDR3 bases are TGTGCCAGCAGCTCCAGTCAGGGGTTCCTTTGGGGCTACACCTTC. This translates into CASSSSQGFLWGYTF.

In the case of this clonotype: It may be a read error: a sequence one base away is much more abundant. The chain combines TRBV7-9 with TRBJ2-7, with a tentative D call TRBD1 (6 bases). The CDR3 covers 14 residues. Germline lookup yields CDR1 SEHNR and CDR2 FQNEAQ (reference sequence). The chain's CDR3 is CVSSSETGTYEQYF. The CDR3 DNA reads TGTGTCAGCAGCTCCGAGACAGGTACCTACGAGCAGTACTTC.

The chain combines TRBV7-2 with TRBJ2-5; no definite D call. This CDR3 has 14 residues. V was clipped by 1 base and J by 4 bases, with 10 bases between them. Germline lookup yields CDR1 SGHTA and CDR2 FQGNSA. CDR3 protein: CASSLVLTTETQYF. As DNA, the CDR3 is TGTGCCAGCAGCTTAGTGCTTACTACAGAGACCCAGTACTTC.

Comment on this clonotype: At one end, the junction sequence differs from germline, possibly due to a read error. The J gene is TRBJ2-3, the V gene TRBV20-1, with 11 bases that match TRBD2. The germline V gene has CDR1 DFQATT and CDR2 SNEGSKA (reference sequence). The CDR3 covers 18 residues. CDR3 in DNA: TGCAGAGCTAGAGATCCCTTAGCGGGGGGGATCGATCAGAATACGCAGTATTTT. Protein: CRARDPLAGGIDQNTQYF.

The table lists this clonotype with many counts. This chain connects TRBV15 to TRBJ1-6; D remains unclear. Germline CDR1 LNHNV, CDR2 YYDKDF (reference sequence). The V gene lost 0 bases and the J gene lost 7 bases, with 13 bases spanning the gap. The CDR3 consists of 16 residues. CDR3 amino acids: CATSRDRPSENSPLHF. As DNA, the CDR3 is TGTGCCACCAGCAGAGATCGGCCTAGTGAGAATTCACCCCTCCACTTT.

V is TRBV10-3 and J is TRBJ2-3, with TRBD1 as a possible D gene (5 bases). Germline CDR1 reads ENHRY; CDR2 reads SYGVKD. The CDR3 extends over 13 amino acids. Trimming took off 10 bases at V and 2 bases at J, with 13 bases between the two ends. CDR3 protein: CATGLTDTDTQYF. The CDR3 DNA reads as TGTGCCACCGGGTTGACAGACACAGATACGCAGTATTTT.

This clonotype was counted ten times or more. CDR3 loop: CSARAPPGDNEQFF. CDR3 bases: TGCAGTGCTAGAGCACCCCCAGGGGACAATGAGCAGTTCTTC. The chain has TRBV20-1 and TRBJ2-1; D is possibly TRBD1 (6 bases). The CDR3 loop spans 14 amino acids. CDR1 is DFQATT, CDR2 SNEGSKA, per germline (reference sequence). Between the trimmed V and J ends, which lost 1 base and 5 bases, there was a span of 12 bases.

In its sample, this clonotype was seen many times. V and J are TRBV20-1 and TRBJ1-1, with D hard to call. Germline V gene data show CDR1 as DFQATT and CDR2 as SNEGSKA (reference sequence). The CDR3 has 15 residues. Trimming removed 5 bases at V and 0 bases at J, with 16 bases between. The CDR3 nucleotides are TGCAGTGCTTCCGATAGCGGCCACATGAACACTGAAGCTTTCTTT. This codes for CSASDSGHMNTEAFF.

The table lists this clonotype with many counts. The chain couples TRBV28 to TRBJ2-7; D is uncertain. V lost 5 bases to trimming and J lost 1 base, with 15 bases between them. CDR1 is MDHEN and CDR2 is SYDVKM in the germline V gene. The CDR3 is 15 residues long. The CDR3, as DNA: TGTGCCAGCAGTCCTCGCCTGGACGGATCCTACGAGCAGTACTTC. Its translation is CASSPRLDGSYEQYF.

This clonotype was picked up many times. This chain connects TRBV20-1 to TRBJ2-1, with D possibly TRBD1 on 6 matching bases. V was shortened by 6 bases and J by 2 bases, with 20 bases between the two germline ends. The CDR3 spans 16 residues. Germline CDR1 reads DFQATT; CDR2 reads SNEGSKA (reference sequence). CDR3 loop: CSALGAVVAPYNEQFF. The CDR3, as DNA: TGCAGTGCCTTGGGGGCGGTGGTGGCCCCCTACAATGAGCAGTTCTTC.